The rows below give T cell receptor beta chains drawn from one sample of a study of blood T cell repertoires in COVID-19. Produced via immunoSEQ multiplex PCR; TCRdb's table is partial and in-frame only. The table has around 130,000 clones, over 75% seen once. Source material: peripheral blood. The source is a man in his sixties or seventies with active COVID-19. Each CDR3 is given with its conserved first and last residue. D genes are given only for firm matches. Clone size is not always given. Where it is, it says once, few, many or a class for expanded clones.

clone_size	v_call	d_call	j_call	cdr3_aa	cdr3_nt
.	TRBV7-3	.	TRBJ1-2	CASSSGSGYGYTF	TGTGCCAGCAGCTCGGGCTCAGGGTATGGCTACACCTTC
.	TRBV5-4	.	TRBJ2-5	CASSFGGTGETQYF	TGTGCCAGCAGCTTTGGAGGGACGGGAGAGACCCAGTACTTC
few	TRBV4-2	TRBD1	TRBJ2-7	CASSPGTGVYEQYF	TGTGCCAGCAGCCCCGGGACAGGGGTGTACGAGCAGTACTTC
.	TRBV7-9	.	TRBJ1-3	CASSLSGASSGNTIYF	TGTGCCAGCAGCTTATCAGGGGCCTCATCTGGAAACACCATATATTTT
.	TRBV20-1	.	TRBJ2-5	CSASRERQETQYF	TGCAGTGCTAGTCGGGAGAGGCAAGAGACCCAGTACTTC
.	TRBV5-1	TRBD1	TRBJ2-7	CASSAGTGTSYEQYF	TGCGCCAGCAGCGCCGGGACAGGGACCTCCTACGAGCAGTACTTC
.	TRBV30	.	TRBJ1-2	CAWSTGPGYTF	TGTGCCTGGAGCACAGGCCCTGGCTACACCTTC
.	TRBV20-1	TRBD1	TRBJ1-2	CSASEGQGNYGYTF	TGCAGTGCTAGTGAGGGACAGGGGAACTATGGCTACACCTTC
.	TRBV28	TRBD2	TRBJ2-7	CASIPSGGENEQYF	TGTGCCAGCATCCCTAGCGGGGGGGAGAACGAGCAGTACTTC
.	TRBV6-5	TRBD2	TRBJ2-1	CASRESGRGNEQFF	TGTGCCAGCAGGGAGAGCGGGAGGGGGAATGAGCAGTTCTTC
.	TRBV2	TRBD1	TRBJ1-5	CASEAGTGGSQPQHF	TGTGCCAGTGAAGCCGGGACAGGGGGCAGTCAGCCCCAGCATTTT
.	TRBV5-1	.	TRBJ1-6	CASRPGTENSPLHF	TGCGCCAGCAGGCCCGGGACTGAAAATTCACCCCTCCACTTT
.	TRBV7-3	TRBD2	TRBJ2-7	CASSLTVLAGPYEQYF	TGTGCCAGCAGCTTAACGGTACTAGCGGGGCCCTACGAGCAGTACTTC
.	TRBV29-1	.	TRBJ1-1	CSARGRSMNTEAFF	TGCAGCGCGAGAGGGCGGAGCATGAACACTGAAGCTTTCTTT
.	TRBV12-3/TRBV12-4	TRBD2	TRBJ2-1	CASSPGLSQQFF	TGTGCCAGCAGTCCGGGACTATCCCAGCAGTTCTTC
once	TRBV7-2	TRBD2	TRBJ2-5	CASSLSYSGEETQYF	TGTGCCAGCAGCCTGAGCTATAGCGGGGAGGAGACCCAGTACTTC
.	TRBV18	TRBD1	TRBJ1-1	CASSWDRKNTEAFF	TGTGCCAGCTCCTGGGACAGAAAGAACACTGAAGCTTTCTTT
.	TRBV9	TRBD1	TRBJ1-3	CASSARQGAGNTIYF	TGTGCCAGCAGCGCGCGACAGGGGGCTGGAAACACCATATATTTT